The 26 T cell receptor beta chains presented below share a single source sample, sequenced in a study of T cells in narcolepsy. The method was immunoSEQ multiplex PCR; TCRdb's version includes in-frame clones alone and lacks a portion of them. The data show about 25,000 clones, around 85% seen once. Specimen: CD45RA- memory CD4+ T cells from PBMCs. Every receptor here comes from a human donor with narcolepsy.

The chain couples TRBV5-1 to TRBJ2-2, with a tentative D call TRBD1 (5 bases). The CDR3 is 16 residues long. CDR1 is SGHRS and CDR2 is YFSETQ in the germline V gene. The ends were cut back, 4 bases at V and 0 bases at J, with 13 bases in the middle. CDR3 in DNA: TGCGCCAGCAGCCCGGGTCTAGGGGCGAACACCGGGGAGCTGTTTTTT. Translating it yields CASSPGLGANTGELFF.

The chain uses TRBV11-3 and TRBJ2-1; D is ambiguous. CDR1 is SGHNT, CDR2 YENEEA, per germline. The length of the CDR3 is 14 residues. Trimming removed 2 bases from V and 8 bases from J, with 13 bases in between. CDR3 loop: CASSLSVLRDEQFF. For the CDR3, the DNA is TGTGCCAGCAGCTTAAGTGTTTTACGGGATGAGCAGTTCTTC. Supplemented by reference TRBV11-3 and TRBJ2-1, the full variable domain reads EAGVVQSPRYKIIEKKQPVAFWCNPISGHNTLYWYLQNLGQGPELLIRYENEEAVDDSQLPKDRFSAERLKGVDSTLKIQPAELGDSAVYLCASSLSVLRDEQFFGPGTRLTVL.

V usage is TRBV5-1 and J usage is TRBJ2-7; possibly TRBD2 for D (6 bases). Germline V CDR1 and CDR2: SGHRS, YFSETQ. V lost 4 bases, J lost 3 bases, and 17 bases lay in between. This CDR3 comprises 15 residues. The chain's CDR3 is CASSGYSGGFYEQYF. For the CDR3, the DNA is TGCGCCAGCAGCGGTTATAGCGGAGGATTCTACGAGCAGTACTTC. Full variable domain (outside the CDR3, taken from reference TRBV5-1 and TRBJ2-7): KAGVTQTPRYLIKTRGQQVTLSCSPISGHRSVSWYQQTPGQGLQFLFEYFSETQRNKGNFPGRFSGRQFSNSRSEMNVSTLELGDSALYLCASSGYSGGFYEQYFGPGTRLTVT.

The chain recombines TRBV6-6 with TRBJ2-5, with 12 bases identical to TRBD2. CDR1 is MNHNY and CDR2 is SVGAGI in the germline V gene (reference sequence). The CDR3 totals 15 residues. V gave up 8 bases and J gave up 5 bases; unmatched junction bases: 9. The CDR3 bases are TGTGCCAGCCTGCTTGGACTAGCGGGACAGGAGACCCAGTACTTC. It encodes CASLLGLAGQETQYF.

This clone was seen only once. The J gene is TRBJ2-5, the V gene TRBV30; 8 bases align to TRBD2. The V and J ends lost 5 bases and 6 bases, in that order; junction bases with no gene match: 17. The germline V gene has CDR1 GTSNPN and CDR2 SVGIG (reference sequence). This CDR3 is 16 amino acids long. CDR3 in DNA: TGTGCCTGGGGGGGGAAACGGGAGGGCCGAAGACAGACCCAGTACTTC. This encodes CAWGGKREGRRQTQYF.

This chain joins TRBV11-3 and TRBJ2-5, with D perhaps TRBD1 (5 bases). This CDR3 comprises 13 residues. The V gene lost 5 bases and the J gene lost 4 bases, with 11 bases spanning the gap. From germline, CDR1 is SGHNT and CDR2 YENEEA. CDR3 loop: CASSLKRGETQYF. CDR3 in DNA: TGTGCCAGCAGCCTTAAAAGGGGAGAGACCCAGTACTTC.

A note on this clone: Additional DNA sequences in this sample encode the identical CDR3. The chain has TRBV19 and TRBJ1-1; D unclear. The CDR3 sequence is 15 residues long. CDR1 and CDR2 from the germline V gene are LNHDA and SQIVND (reference sequence). The V end was cut by 0 bases, the J end by 0 bases, with 8 bases between. In DNA form, the CDR3 reads TGTGCCAGTAGTATAGACGGCGGAATGAACACTGAAGCTTTCTTT. It translates to CASSIDGGMNTEAFF.

In this sample, this clone turned up once. V gene TRBV7-2 combines with J gene TRBJ2-5; 12 bases line up with TRBD2. After removal of 4 bases from V and 5 bases from J, the junction contained 11 bases not matched to a gene. CDR1 is SGHTA and CDR2 is FQGNSA in the germline V gene. CDR3 length equals 17 residues. The CDR3 region has the DNA TGTGCCAGCAGCTCACGCCCGAACCTAGCGGGAGGGGAGACCCAGTACTTC. Translation gives CASSSRPNLAGGETQYF.

V usage is TRBV18 and J usage is TRBJ1-2, with 12 bases aligning to TRBD1. Germline V CDR1 and CDR2: KGHSH, LQKENI. V was pared by 3 bases and J by 9 bases, with 11 bases of the junction left unmatched. CDR3 length: 16 residues. The CDR3 is CASSPGTGGVSMSYTF. For the CDR3, the DNA is TGTGCCAGCTCACCGGGGACAGGGGGCGTATCTATGAGCTACACCTTC.

The genes are TRBV30 and TRBJ2-1; D may be TRBD2 (6 bases). CDR1 is GTSNPN, CDR2 SVGIG, per germline (reference sequence). This CDR3 spans 12 amino acids. Trimming took 3 bases from V and 5 from J, leaving 8 bases between them. The CDR3: CAWSAGHNEQFF. DNA for the CDR3: TGTGCCTGGAGCGCGGGACACAATGAGCAGTTCTTC.

The rearrangement links TRBV5-4 to TRBJ2-6; TRBD2 is a possible D gene (6 bases). The germline gives CDR1 SGHNT, CDR2 YYREEE (reference sequence). V was trimmed by 4 bases and J by 0 bases, leaving 14 bases between them. The CDR3 loop spans 17 amino acids. CDR3 residues: CASSGGTSNSGANVLTF. CDR3 nucleotide sequence: TGTGCCAGCAGCGGAGGGACTTCGAACTCTGGGGCCAACGTCCTGACTTTC.

The chain uses TRBV7-9 and TRBJ1-1; D is uncertain. This CDR3 contains 15 residues. V lost 0 bases and J lost 4, with 12 bases in between. CDR1 and CDR2 (germline): SEHNR, FQNEAQ (reference sequence). As DNA, the CDR3 is TGTGCCAGCAGCTTAGCCGTCACGTCGGGCACTGAAGCTTTCTTT. It specifies CASSLAVTSGTEAFF.

The chain links TRBV7-6 to TRBJ2-2, with D perhaps matching TRBD1 (5 bases). Per germline, CDR1 SGHVS and CDR2 FNYEAQ. The CDR3 covers 14 residues. V was clipped by 4 bases and J by 3 bases, with 9 bases between them. CDR3 DNA: TGTGCCAGCAGCTCAGGGCAGTACACCGGGGAGCTGTTTTTT. Its protein is CASSSGQYTGELFF.

This clone was observed a single time. J is TRBJ1-1 and V is TRBV9; D might be TRBD1 (5 bases). Germline V gene data show CDR1 as SGDLS and CDR2 as YYNGEE. The CDR3 is 15 amino acids. V lost 4 bases and J lost 1, with 14 bases in between. In nucleotides, the CDR3 is TGTGCCAGCAGCCCCACCGGGGGGACGAACACTGAAGCTTTCTTT. Protein sequence: CASSPTGGTNTEAFF.

This clone was observed a handful of times. V is TRBV28 and J is TRBJ1-4; D might be TRBD1 (6 bases). This CDR3 region has 14 residues. V shed 3 bases and J shed 10 bases, with 15 bases lying between them. Looked up from germline, CDR1 is MDHEN and CDR2 is SYDVKM. The CDR3 bases are TGTGCCAGCAGTTTGTCCGGGACAACCGGAAAACTGTTTTTT. This translates into CASSLSGTTGKLFF.

This clone was counted between two and nine times. The CDR3 loop reads CASSETTGNEKLFF. In nucleotides, the CDR3 is TGTGCCAGCAGCGAAACGACAGGGAATGAAAAACTGTTTTTT. The V gene is TRBV5-4, the J gene TRBJ1-4, with 7 nucleotides matching TRBD1. CDR1 is SGHNT, CDR2 YYREEE, per germline (reference sequence). The CDR3 extends over 14 amino acids. With 4 bases clipped from V and 5 bases from J, the junction kept 5 bases outside the gene matches.

The CDR3 here is CASSLTNEQFF. CDR3 bases: TGTGCCAGCAGCCTAACGAATGAGCAGTTCTTC. The chain is built from TRBV5-6 and TRBJ2-1; the D is unclear. The CDR3 is 11 residues long. Trimming removed 4 bases at V and 7 bases at J, with 6 bases between. Germline V CDR1 and CDR2: SGHDT, YYEEEE.

This clone occurred once. The chain has TRBV6-5 and TRBJ2-2; perhaps TRBD1 as D (5 bases). The CDR3 spans 13 residues. Germline lookup yields CDR1 MNHEY and CDR2 SVGAGI. V lost 2 bases and J lost 6, with 7 bases in between. This CDR3 reads CASSYRGSGELFF. DNA of the CDR3: TGTGCCAGCAGTTACAGGGGTTCCGGGGAGCTGTTTTTT.

The chain combines TRBV6-1 with TRBJ1-2, with a tentative D call TRBD1 (6 bases). The germline V gene encodes CDR1 MNHNS and CDR2 SASEGT. With 6 bases removed from V and 2 bases from J, the gap between germline ends came to 13 bases. There are 14 residues in the CDR3. The CDR3 reads CASRARGQNYGYTF. The CDR3 nucleotides read TGTGCCAGCAGAGCTCGAGGACAGAACTATGGCTACACCTTC.

The CDR3 DNA reads TGCGCCAGCAGCTTTAGCGGCGGTGGTTACGAGCAGTACTTC. Amino acid sequence: CASSFSGGGYEQYF. The chain carries TRBV5-1 and TRBJ2-7, with D possibly TRBD2 on 6 matching bases. CDR3 length equals 14 residues. V was clipped by 2 bases and J by 4 bases, with 13 bases between them. Germline-derived CDR1 and CDR2 are SGHRS and YFSETQ. Based on the CDR3 plus reference TRBV5-1 and TRBJ2-7, the full variable domain is KAGVTQTPRYLIKTRGQQVTLSCSPISGHRSVSWYQQTPGQGLQFLFEYFSETQRNKGNFPGRFSGRQFSNSRSEMNVSTLELGDSALYLCASSFSGGGYEQYFGPGTRLTVT.

The rearrangement joins TRBV29-1 to TRBJ1-6, with D possibly TRBD1 on 6 matching bases. V was cut by 6 bases and J by 4 bases, with 10 bases left in between. The CDR3 contains 13 residues. CDR1 is SQVTM, CDR2 ANQGSEA, per germline. CDR3 in DNA: TGCAGCGTGGGGGCCTCATATAATTCACCCCTCCACTTT. Amino acids: CSVGASYNSPLHF. Combining the CDR3 with reference TRBV29-1 and TRBJ1-6 gives the whole variable domain SAVISQKPSRDICQRGTSLTIQCQVDSQVTMMFWYRQQPGQSLTLIATANQGSEATYESGFVIDKFPISRPNLTFSTLTVSNMSPEDSSIYLCSVGASYNSPLHFGNGTRLTVT.

This clone is a singleton in its sample. The genes are TRBV2 and TRBJ2-3; TRBD2 is a possible D gene (6 bases). Germline CDR1 and CDR2: SNHLY and FYNNEI. V was shortened by 6 bases and J by 2 bases, with 24 bases between the two germline ends. The CDR3 is made up of 18 amino acids. CDR3: CASSEPGLISGLTDTQYF. The CDR3, as DNA: TGTGCCAGCAGCGAACCCGGTCTGATTAGCGGACTCACAGATACGCAGTATTTT.

V usage is TRBV7-6 and J usage is TRBJ2-1; 7 bases match TRBD2. The CDR3 has 15 residues. V shed 5 bases, J shed 5 bases, and the junction held 9 bases outside the gene matches. Germline CDR1 SGHVS, CDR2 FNYEAQ. Here the CDR3 reads CASSPEGAGDNEQFF. DNA of the CDR3: TGTGCCAGCAGCCCGGAGGGTGCGGGGGACAATGAGCAGTTCTTC.

The chain employs TRBV28 and TRBJ1-5; possible D gene TRBD1, 5 bases. Germline CDR1 is MDHEN and CDR2 is SYDVKM. The germline V and J ends were trimmed by 4 bases and 4 bases, with 14 bases remaining between them. This CDR3 has 15 residues. In DNA, the CDR3 is TGTGCCAGCAGTTCTGGGGGGGATGGGAATCAGCCCCAGCATTTT. Translating it yields CASSSGGDGNQPQHF.

V is TRBV9 and J is TRBJ1-6; possibly TRBD1 for D (6 bases). Germline CDR1 SGDLS, CDR2 YYNGEE. V was trimmed by 0 bases and J by 9 bases, leaving 13 bases between them. The CDR3 is 15 residues long. Here the CDR3 DNA reads TGTGCCAGCAGCGTAGAGGCGGGGGCTAGTTCACCCCTCCACTTT. Its translation is CASSVEAGASSPLHF.

This clone appeared a few times. J is TRBJ1-3 and V is TRBV7-8; weak D call: TRBD1 (6 bases). The CDR3 covers 14 residues. In germline, CDR1 is SGHVS, CDR2 FQNEAQ. With 5 bases removed from V and 3 bases from J, the gap between germline ends came to 11 bases. For the CDR3, the DNA is TGTGCCAGCAGCGCCTCAGGGGTTGGAAACACCATATATTTT. This encodes CASSASGVGNTIYF.